This T cell receptor (beta chain) was identified in a study of cytomegalovirus exposure and HLA in healthy donors. Background on the study: It was reported in a later analysis that the same platform had been used for the 120 validation repertoires as for the roughly 650 first-cohort repertoires.

Assay used: immunoSEQ multiplex PCR; TCRdb lists only in-frame clones, some missing. The data show 150,000 to 200,000 clones, approximately 89% seen once. The germline V and J ends were trimmed by 6 bases and 9 bases, with 18 bases remaining between them. Per germline, CDR1 MNHEY and CDR2 SVGAGI. The CDR3 has 14 amino acids. Sequences were obtained from PBMCs. This receptor was identified in a man aged 25-40 years in good health and CMV-seropositive. The chain uses TRBV6-5 and TRBJ1-5; D unclear. CDR3 DNA sequence: TGTGCCAGCAGCCCCCGGGTACGGGGTCTGCCCCAGCATTTT. Protein product: CASSPRVRGLPQHF.